This T cell receptor beta chain comes out of a study of blood T cell repertoires in COVID-19. In the study overall: The origin of the acute and convalescent COVID-19 samples was the United States, Italy and Spain. From T cells, B-cell-depleted T cells, or PBMCs came the material, which was cDNA or gDNA.

In the original workflow: Amplification from reference gene primers served as the basis for estimated nucleated cell counts. TCRdb keeps only in-frame clones here, not all; method: immunoSEQ multiplex PCR. V, J and clone size reflect that table, while D and trimming were determined from the DNA. The table has fewer than 150,000 clones, about 83% seen once. V was clipped by 2 bases and J by 4 bases, with 14 bases between them. The length of the CDR3 is 15 residues. CDR1 and CDR2 from the germline V gene are SGHTA and FQGNSA. This clone has a single count. This chain uses TRBV7-2 with TRBJ1-2; tentative D call: TRBD1 (6 bases). The sequenced sample consisted of peripheral blood. This TCR was sampled from a woman aged 40 to 49 with acute or convalescent COVID-19. The CDR3 spells CASSLTQDRIYGYTF. The CDR3 DNA follows: TGTGCCAGCAGCTTAACCCAGGACAGAATCTATGGCTACACCTTC.